These 15 T cell receptor beta chains came from one sample sequenced in a study of Ad26.COV2.S vaccination and SARS-CoV-2 variants. Treatment: 15 to 20 received Ad26.COV2.S at low or high dose, single or two shots; about 5 received placebo; per-sample allocation not given. It was on day 63 after the first vaccine or placebo injection that samples were taken. Generated by immunoSEQ multiplex PCR, the TCRdb table keeps only in-frame clones and is missing some. This table holds about 440,000 clones, approximately 88% found once. Sample: peripheral blood, taken in a trial of Ad26.COV2.S vaccine versus placebo. Receptor source: a person between 18 and 65 years old who received the Ad26.COV2.S COVID-19 vaccine or a placebo.

The chain is built from TRBV2 and TRBJ1-4, with a weak D call TRBD1 (5 bases). The CDR3 has 15 residues. V lost 0 bases and J lost 10, with 15 bases in between. The V gene's germline CDR1 is SNHLY and CDR2 FYNNEI. CDR3 in amino acids: CASSEALQGIGKLFF. The CDR3 DNA sequence: TGTGCCAGCAGTGAAGCGCTTCAGGGAATCGGAAAACTGTTTTTT.

The V and J genes are TRBV20-1 and TRBJ1-2; D is uncertain. This CDR3 has 11 amino acids. Germline loops: CDR1 DFQATT, CDR2 SNEGSKA (reference sequence). The CDR3 DNA reads TGCAGACTCGACCTTGACTATGGCTACACCTTC. This sequence encodes CRLDLDYGYTF.

The V gene is TRBV12-3 or TRBV12-4, the J gene TRBJ1-2; D is ambiguous. Trimming stripped 3 bases from V and 3 bases from J, with 8 bases between. This CDR3 is built from 13 residues. The CDR3 here is CASSLAPDYGYTF. CDR3 coding DNA: TGTGCCAGCAGTTTGGCCCCAGACTATGGCTACACCTTC.

This chain joins TRBV11-2 and TRBJ2-7, with TRBD2 matching over 9 bases. V was clipped by 0 bases and J by 4 bases; unmatched bases: 4. CDR1 is SGHAT and CDR2 is FQNNGV in the germline V gene. CDR3 size: 15 residues. CDR3 nucleotides: TGTGCCAGCAGCTTAGACGCGGGAGGGCCATACGAGCAGTACTTC. It encodes CASSLDAGGPYEQYF.

The J gene is TRBJ2-2, the V gene TRBV6-5; D remains unclear. The germline V and J ends were trimmed by 9 bases and 1 base, with 9 bases remaining between them. Germline V gene data show CDR1 as MNHEY and CDR2 as SVGAGI. CDR3 size: 13 residues. CDR3: CASRQENTGELFF. The CDR3 coding sequence is TGTGCCAGTCGGCAAGAGAACACCGGGGAGCTGTTTTTT.

The chain uses TRBV7-6 and TRBJ1-2; D possibly corresponds to TRBD1 (5 bases). V dropped 5 bases and J dropped 4 bases, with 14 bases sitting between them. Germline V gives CDR1 SGHVS, CDR2 FNYEAQ. The CDR3 is 14 amino acids. CDR3 residues: CASSRGTVPYGYTF. CDR3 nucleotide sequence: TGTGCCAGCAGCCGAGGGACGGTCCCCTATGGCTACACCTTC.

The V gene is TRBV5-5, the J gene TRBJ1-5; D is uncertain. Trimming cost V 4 bases and J 0 bases, with 11 bases left between them. CDR3 length equals 15 residues. Germline V gene data show CDR1 as SGHKS and CDR2 as YYEKEE (reference sequence). As DNA, the CDR3 is TGTGCCAGCAGCCCCCTGGGAAATAGCAATCAGCCCCAGCATTTT. Protein product: CASSPLGNSNQPQHF.

This clone appeared a single time. The chain joins TRBV19 to TRBJ2-1, with 8 bases matching TRBD2. The CDR3 loop spans 17 amino acids. The ends lost 4 bases at V and 9 bases at J; junction bases unmatched: 17. Looked up from germline, CDR1 is LNHDA and CDR2 is SQIVND (reference sequence). The CDR3 loop reads CASSRAGGWPRSGEQFF. The CDR3 coding sequence is TGTGCCAGTAGTAGGGCGGGGGGTTGGCCTCGGTCGGGTGAGCAGTTCTTC.

The chain joins TRBV7-3 to TRBJ1-6, with a possible D match to TRBD1 (6 bases). The CDR3 has 14 residues. Germline V gene sequence: CDR1 SGHTA, CDR2 FQGTGA. Trimming took 4 bases from V and 7 from J, leaving 11 bases between them. The CDR3 sequence is CASSSGQPNSPLHF. CDR3 nucleotide sequence: TGTGCCAGCAGCTCCGGACAGCCCAATTCACCCCTCCACTTT.

This clone appeared a single time. The gene calls are TRBV4-2 and TRBJ1-1; tentatively, D is TRBD1 (6 bases). The CDR3 has 16 residues. Germline V gives CDR1 LGHNA, CDR2 YNFKEQ. V was pared by 5 bases and J by 0 bases, with 16 bases between. For the CDR3, the DNA is TGTGCCAGCAGCGCACGGGGAGGGGGGCTGAACACTGAAGCTTTCTTT. It encodes CASSARGGGLNTEAFF.

This chain links TRBV7-9 with TRBJ1-5; 9 bases agree with TRBD1. This CDR3 has 15 residues. V trimming: 3 bases; J trimming: 4 bases; junction bases outside the gene matches: 4. Germline V gene sequence: CDR1 SEHNR, CDR2 FQNEAQ (reference sequence). The CDR3 DNA follows: TGTGCCAGCAGCTTGACCGGGACAGGGAATCAGCCCCAGCATTTT. Translation gives CASSLTGTGNQPQHF.

Details on this clone: The same CDR3 can be traced to other DNA sequences in this sample. Written as DNA, the CDR3 is TGTGCCAGCAGTTATTTAAGTGAGCAGTTCTTC. Encoded protein: CASSYLSEQFF. The chain recombines TRBV6-5 with TRBJ2-1; no clear D. This CDR3 is built from 11 residues. Trimming took off 3 bases at V and 9 bases at J, with 6 bases between the two ends. Germline V gene lookup returns CDR1 MNHEY and CDR2 SVGAGI.

The rearrangement joins TRBV6-6 to TRBJ1-3; D remains unclear. This CDR3 is built from 13 residues. With 7 bases removed from V and 0 bases from J, the gap between germline ends came to 7 bases. Germline V gene lookup returns CDR1 MNHNY and CDR2 SVGAGI (reference sequence). The CDR3 reads CASNSHSGNTIYF. CDR3 bases: TGTGCCAGCAACTCCCACTCTGGAAACACCATATATTTT.

V is TRBV10-3 and J is TRBJ1-1, with D unclear. Germline CDR1 ENHRY, CDR2 SYGVKD. The ends were cut back, 0 bases at V and 3 bases at J, with 8 bases in the middle. There are 14 residues in the CDR3. The CDR3 nucleotides read TGTGCCATCAGTGAGTCGAGTCTGGACACTGAAGCTTTCTTT. As protein: CAISESSLDTEAFF.

The genes are TRBV9 and TRBJ1-1, with D possibly being TRBD1 (5 bases). This CDR3 is 15 amino acids long. Germline CDR1 SGDLS, CDR2 YYNGEE. V lost 3 bases and J lost 1, with 13 bases in between. CDR3 nucleotide sequence: TGTGCCAGCAGCGCCCCCGGTGGGGGGAACACTGAAGCTTTCTTT. Its translation is CASSAPGGGNTEAFF.